Below, 21 T cell receptor beta chains from the same sample are listed, as sequenced in a study of blood T cell repertoires in COVID-19. Assay: immunoSEQ multiplex PCR; the TCRdb copy retains only in-frame clones and omits some. The sample carries 180,000 or so clones, about 70% recorded once. The specimen sequenced was peripheral blood. The receptors were sampled from a woman aged 45-60 years with active or convalescent COVID-19.

This clone was picked up many times. The rearrangement uses TRBV4-2 and TRBJ2-1, with TRBD1 as a possible D gene (6 bases). The V gene's germline CDR1 is LGHNA and CDR2 YNFKEQ. Trimming left V 0 bases short and J 7 bases short, with 10 bases between. The CDR3 covers 14 residues. CDR3 bases: TGTGCCAGCAGCCAAGAGGGGGCTGGGAATGAGCAGTTCTTC. The encoded protein is CASSQEGAGNEQFF.

This clone was seen once. This chain links TRBV19 with TRBJ1-1, with D unresolved. The CDR3 contains 14 residues. CDR1 LNHDA and CDR2 SQIVND come from the germline V gene (reference sequence). Trimming removed 1 base at V and 4 bases at J, with 10 bases between. CDR3 loop: CASSIGTLSTEAFF. The CDR3 region has the DNA TGTGCCAGTAGTATAGGAACCCTGAGCACTGAAGCTTTCTTT.

The genes are TRBV19 and TRBJ1-5; 8 bases agree with TRBD1. This CDR3 spans 13 amino acids. Germline V gene lookup returns CDR1 LNHDA and CDR2 SQIVND (reference sequence). The J segment lost 7 bases and the V segment lost 5 bases, leaving 4 bases of the junction unmatched. The CDR3 DNA is TGTGCCAGTAGTGTGACAGGGGCCCAGCCCCAGCATTTT. It translates to CASSVTGAQPQHF.

The chain recombines TRBV28 with TRBJ1-2; D gene unclear. Trimming left V 7 bases short and J 4 bases short, with 13 bases between. Per the germline V gene, CDR1 is MDHEN and CDR2 is SYDVKM. CDR3 length: 13 amino acids. The DNA for the CDR3 is TGTGCCAGCATTCCGTCGGGGAGCTATGGCTACACCTTC. It specifies CASIPSGSYGYTF.

Details on this clone: Other DNA variants within this sample encode the same CDR3. The chain has TRBV18 and TRBJ1-4, with 11 bases identical to TRBD1. The CDR3 contains 14 residues. Germline V gene sequence: CDR1 KGHSH, CDR2 LQKENI. Trimming took 4 bases from V and 5 from J; bases not matched to a gene: 0. DNA for the CDR3: TGTGCCAGCTCACGGGACAGGGGGAATGAAAAACTGTTTTTT. Its protein product is CASSRDRGNEKLFF.

The gene calls are TRBV5-6 and TRBJ1-2; 9 bases agree with TRBD1. V lost 4 bases and J lost 8; bases outside the gene matches: 9. The CDR3 has 14 amino acids. The germline V gene has CDR1 SGHDT and CDR2 YYEEEE. CDR3 coding DNA: TGTGCCAGCAGCGGCTGGGACAGGGAGGAAGGCTACACCTTC. Protein: CASSGWDREEGYTF.

This clone occurred once. V and J are TRBV6-6 and TRBJ1-2; a weak D match, TRBD1 (6 bases). V was cut by 6 bases and J by 8 bases, with 22 bases left in between. The CDR3 contains 15 residues. CDR1 is MNHNY, CDR2 SVGAGI, per germline (reference sequence). This CDR3 reads CASRSKGGTSAGYTF. CDR3 sequence (DNA): TGTGCCAGCAGGTCCAAGGGGGGGACCTCAGCCGGCTACACCTTC.

The chain employs TRBV30 and TRBJ1-1; D gene ambiguous. This CDR3 is built from 14 residues. Trimming stripped 2 bases from V and 0 bases from J, with 10 bases between. Per the germline V gene, CDR1 is GTSNPN and CDR2 is SVGIG (reference sequence). This CDR3 is CAWSPVTMNTEAFF. The DNA of the CDR3 is TGTGCCTGGAGTCCGGTAACTATGAACACTGAAGCTTTCTTT.

V gene TRBV6-1 combines with J gene TRBJ2-3; D is unclear. The CDR3 length is 12 residues. Germline V lookup: CDR1 MNHNS, CDR2 SASEGT. Trimming removed 2 bases at V and 4 bases at J, with 4 bases between. The DNA of the CDR3 is TGTGCCAGCAGTGAACCTTCAGATACGCAGTATTTT. Its translation is CASSEPSDTQYF.

The CDR3 reads CASSLTGVLYEQYF. CDR3 coding DNA: TGCGCCAGCAGCCTTACAGGGGTCCTCTACGAGCAGTACTTC. The V gene is TRBV5-1, the J gene TRBJ2-7; 7 bases match TRBD1. Germline V gene data show CDR1 as SGHRS and CDR2 as YFSETQ. This CDR3 region has 14 residues. Germline trimming cut 4 bases from V and 3 bases from J; bases unmatched to any gene: 7.

V usage is TRBV23-1 and J usage is TRBJ1-2; tentative D call: TRBD1 (5 bases). TRBV23-1 is assigned to the ORF class and has an uncertain function. The ends were cut back, 7 bases at V and 0 bases at J, with 12 bases in the middle. This CDR3 contains 14 residues. The CDR3 DNA reads TGCGCCAGCAATAACCAGGGTGCTAACTATGGCTACACCTTC. It encodes CASNNQGANYGYTF.

J is TRBJ1-5 and V is TRBV6-5; D not resolved. The CDR3 is 15 residues long. V was shortened by 6 bases and J by 0 bases, with 12 bases between the two germline ends. The V gene's germline CDR1 is MNHEY and CDR2 SVGAGI. CDR3 in amino acids: CASREVSNSNQPQHF. CDR3 coding DNA: TGTGCCAGCAGGGAGGTCAGCAATAGCAATCAGCCCCAGCATTTT.

The J gene is TRBJ1-1, the V gene TRBV3-1 (or the pseudogene TRBV3-2); D might be TRBD1 (5 bases). The germline gives CDR1 LGHDT, CDR2 YNNKEL (reference sequence). CDR3 length equals 14 residues. The V end was cut by 7 bases, the J end by 3 bases, with 15 bases between. The CDR3 bases are TGTGCCAGCACTACAAACAGGCGAGACACTGAAGCTTTCTTT. Its protein is CASTTNRRDTEAFF.

V usage is TRBV19 and J usage is TRBJ1-5, with D tentatively TRBD1 (6 bases). The germline gives CDR1 LNHDA, CDR2 SQIVND (reference sequence). V lost 7 bases to trimming and J lost 2 bases, with 12 bases between them. The CDR3 totals 14 residues. The CDR3 loop is CASKLQGGNQPQHF. For the CDR3, the DNA is TGTGCCAGTAAGCTACAGGGTGGCAATCAGCCCCAGCATTTT.

This clone occurred a few times. This chain uses TRBV11-2 with TRBJ1-2, with D possibly being TRBD1 (5 bases). Between the trimmed V and J ends, which lost 1 base and 4 bases, there was a span of 10 bases. The CDR3 totals 14 residues. The germline V gene has CDR1 SGHAT and CDR2 FQNNGV. The DNA for the CDR3 is TGTGCCAGCAGCTTAGGGGGCCAGTCCTATGGCTACACCTTC. Translating gives CASSLGGQSYGYTF.

V usage is TRBV7-2 and J usage is TRBJ2-5; weak D call: TRBD1 (5 bases). V lost 1 base and J 3 bases, leaving 15 bases between the germline ends. The CDR3 covers 16 residues. Germline-derived CDR1 and CDR2 are SGHTA and FQGNSA. This CDR3 is CASSLDHGRVEETQYF. As DNA, the CDR3 is TGTGCCAGCAGCTTAGACCACGGCAGGGTCGAAGAGACCCAGTACTTC.

This sequence joins TRBV6-1 and TRBJ1-2; D call uncertain. Germline values: CDR1 MNHNS, CDR2 SASEGT. The CDR3 loop spans 15 amino acids. Trimming pared 0 bases from V and 3 bases from J, leaving 11 bases between. CDR3 coding DNA: TGTGCCAGCAGTGAAGCTGACGGGAGCCACTATGGCTACACCTTC. It translates to CASSEADGSHYGYTF.

The chain has TRBV6-5 and TRBJ1-2; TRBD1 might be the D (5 bases). The CDR3 covers 15 residues. Per germline, CDR1 MNHEY and CDR2 SVGAGI. The germline V and J ends were trimmed by 7 bases and 3 bases, with 18 bases remaining between them. CDR3 nucleotide sequence: TGTGCCAGCAATACGGAAGGGACTTCCTACTATGGCTACACCTTC. Protein sequence: CASNTEGTSYYGYTF.

The chain is built from TRBV4-3 and TRBJ2-4; 10 nucleotides match TRBD1. Germline loops: CDR1 LGHNA, CDR2 YSLEER. The V gene end was trimmed by 4 bases and the J gene end by 6 bases; junction bases not matched to a gene: 6. This CDR3 is 15 amino acids long. The CDR3 DNA follows: TGCGCCAGCAGCCCGAGCCGGGACAGGGGAAACATTCAGTACTTC. Its translation: CASSPSRDRGNIQYF.

The V gene is TRBV1, the J gene TRBJ2-1; whether TRBD2, the table's D call, matches the DNA was not checked. TRBV1 is assigned pseudogene status. This CDR3 is 16 amino acids long. CDR3: CTSRLESGSPYNEQFF. For the CDR3, the DNA is TGCACCAGCAGGCTGGAGAGCGGGAGCCCGTACAATGAGCAGTTCTTC.

The chain uses TRBV5-1 and TRBJ1-1, with D hard to call. Germline CDR1 SGHRS, CDR2 YFSETQ. Trimming took off 0 bases at V and 5 bases at J, with 8 bases between the two ends. The CDR3 runs 13 residues. The CDR3: CASSLVQTTEAFF. The CDR3 DNA reads TGCGCCAGCAGCTTGGTACAGACGACTGAAGCTTTCTTT.